The 15 T cell receptor beta chains below come from one sample, sequenced in a study of blood T cells in healthy people across ages. A second PCR of about 6 to 12 cycles used a sample-barcoded 5' primer and a J-beta primer mix. TCRdb re-derived calls from the 5' RACE reads in MiXCR, one entry per CDR3 protein. The sample carries more than 1.4 million distinct CDR3 sequences, around two fifths recorded once. The source material was blood. The receptor source for this set is a young woman in good health.

The chain is built from TRBV13 and TRBJ2-1, with 10 bases fitting TRBD2. Per the germline V gene, CDR1 is PRHDT and CDR2 is FYEKMQ (reference sequence). V gave up 4 bases and J gave up 5 bases; unmatched junction bases: 8. CDR3 length equals 16 residues. The CDR3 sequence is CASSSIPSGGDNEQFF. CDR3 DNA sequence: TGTGCCAGCAGCTCCATTCCTAGCGGGGGAGACAATGAGCAGTTCTTC.

The chain uses TRBV12-3 or TRBV12-4 and TRBJ2-7; 7 bases are a match to TRBD2. V was clipped by 7 bases and J by 2 bases; unmatched bases: 5. The CDR3 totals 13 residues. The CDR3 loop reads CASKPSGTYEQYF. DNA of the CDR3: TGTGCCAGCAAGCCTAGCGGAACCTACGAGCAGTACTTC.

The chain is built from TRBV10-3 and TRBJ1-2; TRBD1 matches at 8 bases. The J segment lost 7 bases and the V segment lost 0 bases, leaving 7 bases of the junction unmatched. Germline assignment: CDR1 ENHRY and CDR2 SYGVKD. CDR3 length: 15 residues. This CDR3 is CAISESGTGKSGYTF. DNA of the CDR3: TGTGCCATCAGTGAGTCGGGGACAGGCAAGAGTGGCTACACCTTC.

The chain couples TRBV6-6 to TRBJ2-2, with a possible D match to TRBD1 (6 bases). Trimming cost V 9 bases and J 0 bases, with 14 bases left between them. Germline V gene data show CDR1 as MNHNY and CDR2 as SVGAGI (reference sequence). The CDR3 spans 15 residues. The CDR3 here is CASAPDSANTGELFF. CDR3 coding DNA: TGTGCCAGTGCCCCGGACAGCGCGAACACCGGGGAGCTGTTTTTT.

This chain uses TRBV12-3 or TRBV12-4 with TRBJ1-1; 9 bases are a match to TRBD1. V lost 6 bases to trimming and J lost 1 base; unmatched junction nucleotides: 3. This CDR3 has 14 amino acids. This CDR3 reads CASRGTGRNTEAFF. The CDR3 nucleotides read TGTGCCAGCAGGGGGACAGGGAGGAACACTGAAGCTTTCTTT.

The CDR3 coding sequence is TGTGCCAGCAGCTGGGTGGCAGGTGGATTCGGGGCGACTGAAGCTTTCTTT. It codes for CASSWVAGGFGATEAFF. The rearrangement links TRBV6-6 to TRBJ1-1; tentatively, D is TRBD1 (5 bases). The CDR3 covers 17 residues. Trimming removed 6 bases from V and 5 bases from J, with 25 bases in between. Germline loops: CDR1 MNHNY, CDR2 SVGAGI (reference sequence).

This clonotype has a single count. J is TRBJ1-6 and V is TRBV12-3 or TRBV12-4; D possibly corresponds to TRBD1 (6 bases). Trimming took off 7 bases at V and 8 bases at J, with 18 bases between the two ends. CDR3 length equals 15 residues. The CDR3 is CASITGAALYSPLHF. The CDR3 region has the DNA TGTGCCAGCATTACGGGGGCGGCTTTGTATTCACCCCTCCACTTT.

The V and J genes are TRBV28 and TRBJ2-7; D is uncertain. CDR1 is MDHEN, CDR2 SYDVKM, per germline. V gave up 3 bases and J gave up 3 bases, with 6 bases separating them. This CDR3 is 12 amino acids long. The CDR3 DNA reads TGTGCCAGCAGTTTCTCCCTCTACGAGCAGTACTTC. This gives the protein CASSFSLYEQYF.

Only a few counts were recorded for this clonotype. This chain uses TRBV5-4 with TRBJ2-1, with unresolved D. The CDR3 runs 11 residues. Between the trimmed V and J ends, which lost 4 bases and 9 bases, there was a span of 8 bases. From germline, CDR1 is SGHNT and CDR2 YYREEE (reference sequence). DNA of the CDR3: TGTGCCAGCAGCGAGTCCGTTGAGCAGTTCTTC. It codes for CASSESVEQFF.

Only a few counts were recorded for this clonotype. The rearrangement uses TRBV6-5 and TRBJ2-1; D possibly corresponds to TRBD2 (5 bases). CDR3 size: 15 residues. Germline CDR1 and CDR2: MNHEY and SVGAGI. V lost 7 bases to trimming and J lost 10 bases, with 23 bases between them. CDR3 sequence reads: CASNQRDSRPGEQFF. For the CDR3, the DNA is TGTGCCAGCAACCAACGGGATTCCCGGCCTGGGGAGCAGTTCTTC.

The rearrangement joins TRBV30 to TRBJ2-7, with TRBD1 matching over 8 bases. This CDR3 is built from 14 residues. The V segment lost 5 bases and the J segment 1 base; nucleotides outside the gene matches: 7. The V gene's germline CDR1 is GTSNPN and CDR2 SVGIG (reference sequence). CDR3 region: CAWAPGQGSYEQYF. For the CDR3, the DNA is TGTGCCTGGGCCCCCGGACAGGGTTCCTACGAGCAGTACTTC.

The gene calls are TRBV5-1 and TRBJ1-2; tentatively, D is TRBD1 (5 bases). There are 16 residues in the CDR3. Germline V gene lookup returns CDR1 SGHRS and CDR2 YFSETQ. V lost 4 bases and J 5 bases, leaving 21 bases between the germline ends. In DNA form, the CDR3 reads TGCGCCAGCAGCATATTAATGGGGGGATCCCCTTATGGCTACACCTTC. It encodes CASSILMGGSPYGYTF. The whole variable domain, remainder taken from reference TRBV5-1 and TRBJ1-2, is KAGVTQTPRYLIKTRGQQVTLSCSPISGHRSVSWYQQTPGQGLQFLFEYFSETQRNKGNFPGRFSGRQFSNSRSEMNVSTLELGDSALYLCASSILMGGSPYGYTFGSGTRLTVV.

This chain links TRBV4-2 with TRBJ2-3, with 9 bases identical to TRBD2. Germline V lookup: CDR1 LGHNA, CDR2 YNFKEQ. With V trimmed by 0 bases and J by 2 bases, 9 bases remained unmatched. The CDR3 is made up of 18 amino acids. The CDR3, as DNA: TGTGCCAGCAGCCAAGAAGGTAGCGGCGGGGGGGCCACAGATACGCAGTATTTT. It specifies CASSQEGSGGGATDTQYF.

This clonotype was detected many times. The rearrangement uses TRBV6-4 and TRBJ2-3; 10 bases are shared with TRBD2. Looked up from germline, CDR1 is MRHNA and CDR2 is SNTAGT. Trimming took 3 bases from V and 4 from J; bases not matched to a gene: 7. This CDR3 comprises 16 residues. CDR3 residues: CASSERPSGGSDTQYF. The DNA of the CDR3 is TGTGCCAGCAGTGAGCGGCCTAGCGGGGGATCAGATACGCAGTATTTT.

The chain combines TRBV11-2 with TRBJ2-7; TRBD1 agrees at 9 bases. Germline V gene lookup returns CDR1 SGHAT and CDR2 FQNNGV. Unmatched junction bases numbered 5, after V lost 5 bases and J lost 0 bases. The CDR3 has 15 amino acids. The CDR3 loop is CASSRKTGGSYEQYF. The DNA for the CDR3 is TGTGCCAGCAGCCGGAAGACAGGGGGCTCCTACGAGCAGTACTTC.